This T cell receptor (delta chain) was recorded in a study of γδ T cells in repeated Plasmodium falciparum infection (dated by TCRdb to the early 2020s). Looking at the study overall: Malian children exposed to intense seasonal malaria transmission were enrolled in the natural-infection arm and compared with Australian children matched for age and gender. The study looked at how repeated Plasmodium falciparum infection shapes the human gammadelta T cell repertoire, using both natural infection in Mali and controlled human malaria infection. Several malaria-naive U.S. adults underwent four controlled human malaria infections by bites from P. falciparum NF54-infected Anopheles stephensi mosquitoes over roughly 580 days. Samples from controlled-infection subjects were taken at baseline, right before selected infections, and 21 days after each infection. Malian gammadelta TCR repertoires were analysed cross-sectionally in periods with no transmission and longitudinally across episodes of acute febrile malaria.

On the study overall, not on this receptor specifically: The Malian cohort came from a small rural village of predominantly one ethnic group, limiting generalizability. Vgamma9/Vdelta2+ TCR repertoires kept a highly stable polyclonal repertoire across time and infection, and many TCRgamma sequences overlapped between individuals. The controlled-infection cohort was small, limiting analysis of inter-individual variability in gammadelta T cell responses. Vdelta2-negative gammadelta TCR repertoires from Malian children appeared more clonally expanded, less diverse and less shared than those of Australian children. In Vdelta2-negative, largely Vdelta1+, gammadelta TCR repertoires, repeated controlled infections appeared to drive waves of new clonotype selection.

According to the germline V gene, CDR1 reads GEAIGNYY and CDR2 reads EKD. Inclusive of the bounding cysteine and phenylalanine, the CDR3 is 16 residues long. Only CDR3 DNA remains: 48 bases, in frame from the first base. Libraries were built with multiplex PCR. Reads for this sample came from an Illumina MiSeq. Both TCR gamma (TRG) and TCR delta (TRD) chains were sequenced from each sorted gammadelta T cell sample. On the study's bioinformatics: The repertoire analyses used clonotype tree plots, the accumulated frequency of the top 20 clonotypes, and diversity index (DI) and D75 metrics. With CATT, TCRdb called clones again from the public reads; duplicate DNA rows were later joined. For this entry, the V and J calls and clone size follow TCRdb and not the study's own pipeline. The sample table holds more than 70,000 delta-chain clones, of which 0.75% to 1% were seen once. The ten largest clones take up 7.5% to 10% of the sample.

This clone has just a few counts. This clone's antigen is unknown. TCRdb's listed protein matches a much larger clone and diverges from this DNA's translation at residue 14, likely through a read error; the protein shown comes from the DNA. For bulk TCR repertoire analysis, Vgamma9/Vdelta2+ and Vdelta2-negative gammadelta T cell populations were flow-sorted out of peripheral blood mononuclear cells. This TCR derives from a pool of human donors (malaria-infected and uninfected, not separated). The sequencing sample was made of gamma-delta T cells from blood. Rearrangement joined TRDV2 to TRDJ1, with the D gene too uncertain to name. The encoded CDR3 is CACDTHGGIYTDKHIF. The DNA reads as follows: TGTGCCTGTGACACACACGGAGGTATTTACACCGATAAACACATCTTT.